The 28 T cell receptor beta chains below all came from one sample that was sequenced in a study of blood T cell repertoires in COVID-19. The data were produced by immunoSEQ multiplex PCR, yet TCRdb's version contains in-frame clones alone and is incomplete. Of more than 85,000 clones detected, 70% to 90% appear once; the ten largest clones hold about 4.2%. The sequenced material came from peripheral blood. The receptors originated from a man aged 65 to 79 with acute or convalescent COVID-19.

The genes are TRBV6-1 and TRBJ2-1; D is possibly TRBD2 (7 bases). Trimming took off 4 bases at V and 7 bases at J, with 20 bases between the two ends. The CDR3 sequence is 16 residues long. Germline V CDR1 and CDR2: MNHNS, SASEGT. CDR3 loop: CASSGRSGGLWNEQFF. The DNA of the CDR3 is TGTGCCAGCAGTGGTAGATCGGGGGGCCTGTGGAATGAGCAGTTCTTC.

The genes are TRBV18 and TRBJ1-6, with D possibly TRBD1 on 6 matching bases. The CDR3 length is 16 residues. Germline values: CDR1 KGHSH, CDR2 LQKENI. V lost 6 bases to trimming and J lost 4 bases, with 16 bases between them. In DNA form, the CDR3 reads TGTGCCAGCTCGTCAGCAGGGGCCGGTTATAATTCACCCCTCCACTTT. It yields the protein CASSSAGAGYNSPLHF.

This chain joins TRBV4-1 and TRBJ1-6; D is undetermined. From germline, CDR1 is MGHRA and CDR2 YSYEKL. This CDR3 comprises 16 residues. Trimming took off 0 bases at V and 5 bases at J, with 11 bases between the two ends. The CDR3: CASSQDADTNNSPLHF. CDR3 in DNA: TGCGCCAGCAGCCAAGACGCCGATACTAATAATTCACCCCTCCACTTT.

The V and J genes are TRBV4-2 and TRBJ1-2; D is ambiguous. Trimming took off 3 bases at V and 4 bases at J, with 18 bases between the two ends. CDR3 length: 16 amino acids. The germline CDR1 and CDR2 sequences are LGHNA and YNFKEQ. The CDR3 sequence: CASSHGVSGELYGYTF. DNA for the CDR3: TGTGCCAGCAGCCACGGAGTAAGTGGGGAGCTCTATGGCTACACCTTC.

This chain uses TRBV18 with TRBJ1-4; the match to TRBD1 covers 7 bases. Germline V lookup: CDR1 KGHSH, CDR2 LQKENI. The CDR3 is made up of 16 amino acids. The V and J ends lost 3 bases and 5 bases, in that order; junction bases with no gene match: 9. The CDR3, as DNA: TGTGCCAGCTCACCTGGCAGGACAGGCCCGAATGAAAAACTGTTTTTT. It yields the protein CASSPGRTGPNEKLFF.

The chain has TRBV6-6 and TRBJ1-3, with D hard to call. The CDR3 sequence is 14 residues long. CDR1 is MNHNY, CDR2 SVGAGI, per germline (reference sequence). V lost 7 bases to trimming and J lost 7 bases, with 17 bases between them. The CDR3 spells CASIRSESGNTIYF. In nucleotides, the CDR3 is TGTGCCAGCATTCGGAGTGAATCCGGTAACACCATATATTTT.

The gene calls are TRBV9 and TRBJ1-3; a weak D match, TRBD1 (6 bases). In germline, CDR1 is SGDLS, CDR2 YYNGEE. V was cut by 0 bases and J by 4 bases, with 14 bases left in between. The CDR3 contains 16 residues. The CDR3 sequence: CASSVAVGGPGNTIYF. The CDR3 region has the DNA TGTGCCAGCAGCGTAGCTGTCGGGGGGCCGGGAAACACCATATATTTT.

This sequence joins TRBV25-1 and TRBJ1-1; D is undetermined. Germline V CDR1 and CDR2: MGHDK, SYGVNS. CDR3 size: 11 residues. V was shortened by 7 bases and J by 5 bases, with 8 bases between the two germline ends. The CDR3 spells CASMELTEAFF. The CDR3 bases are TGTGCCAGCATGGAGCTGACTGAAGCTTTCTTT.

V usage is TRBV27 and J usage is TRBJ2-1, with 11 bases identical to TRBD2. This CDR3 spans 16 amino acids. Trimming removed 4 bases from V and 5 bases from J; junction bases left unmatched: 7. Germline loops: CDR1 MNHEY, CDR2 SMNVEV (reference sequence). CDR3 loop: CASSSPMTSGDNEQFF. CDR3 nucleotide sequence: TGTGCCAGCAGTTCGCCGATGACTAGCGGGGACAATGAGCAGTTCTTC.

The V call is TRBV3-1 (or the pseudogene TRBV3-2), the J call TRBJ2-7; 8 bases line up with TRBD2. The ends lost 4 bases at V and 7 bases at J; junction bases unmatched: 9. From germline, CDR1 is LGHDT and CDR2 YNNKEL (reference sequence). The CDR3 spans 14 residues. In DNA form, the CDR3 reads TGTGCCAGCAGCCCCGAAGCGGGGGACTTGGAGCAGTACTTC. Its protein product is CASSPEAGDLEQYF.

The chain couples TRBV5-4 to TRBJ2-1; 13 bases map to TRBD2. V lost 4 bases and J lost 3; bases outside the gene matches: 4. From germline, CDR1 is SGHNT and CDR2 YYREEE (reference sequence). The CDR3 contains 16 residues. The CDR3 DNA is TGTGCCAGCAGCCTAGGGACTAGCGGGGTCTACAATGAGCAGTTCTTC. Protein sequence: CASSLGTSGVYNEQFF.

This clone appeared a single time. The chain employs TRBV11-2 and TRBJ1-4, with 8 bases lining up with TRBD1. This CDR3 has 15 amino acids. From germline, CDR1 is SGHAT and CDR2 FQNNGV. V shed 0 bases, J shed 5 bases, and the junction held 2 bases outside the gene matches. The CDR3 sequence is CASSLDRTGNEKLFF. CDR3 nucleotide sequence: TGTGCCAGCAGCTTAGATCGGACAGGGAATGAAAAACTGTTTTTT.

In this sample, this clone turned up once. The CDR3 here is CASSQPTQGRRNTIYF. In DNA, the CDR3 is TGCGCCAGCAGCCAACCTACACAAGGTAGGAGGAACACCATATATTTT. This chain links TRBV4-1 with TRBJ1-3; the D is unclear. The CDR3 extends over 16 amino acids. V was pared by 2 bases and J by 7 bases, with 18 bases between. Germline CDR1 is MGHRA and CDR2 is YSYEKL.

The chain is built from TRBV7-3 and TRBJ2-5; maybe TRBD2 (5 bases). The germline CDR1 and CDR2 sequences are SGHTA and FQGTGA. This CDR3 region has 15 residues. The ends were cut back, 5 bases at V and 5 bases at J, with 18 bases in the middle. Written as DNA, the CDR3 is TGTGCCAGCAGCGCGATAGCGCACCCAGTGGAGACCCAGTACTTC. Its protein is CASSAIAHPVETQYF.

The V call is TRBV5-8, the J call TRBJ2-7; D possibly corresponds to TRBD1 (6 bases). Germline V gene data show CDR1 as SGHTS and CDR2 as YDEGEE. The CDR3 runs to 13 residues. V was trimmed by 1 base and J by 6 bases, leaving 11 bases between them. CDR3 DNA: TGTGCCAGCAGCTTGCTCAGGGGTGGCGAGCAGTACGTC. Translation gives CASSLLRGGEQYV.

J is TRBJ2-7 and V is TRBV6-5, with D maybe TRBD1 (5 bases). The V end was cut by 6 bases, the J end by 2 bases, with 11 bases between. Per germline, CDR1 MNHEY and CDR2 SVGAGI. CDR3 length: 13 amino acids. The CDR3 here is CASSVDSPYEQYV. DNA of the CDR3: TGTGCCAGCAGCGTCGACAGCCCCTACGAGCAGTACGTC.

The V and J genes are TRBV2 and TRBJ2-3; the D gene is possibly TRBD2 (8 bases). With 5 bases removed from V and 5 bases from J, the gap between germline ends came to 20 bases. The CDR3 loop spans 16 amino acids. Germline V gene sequence: CDR1 SNHLY, CDR2 FYNNEI. DNA for the CDR3: TGTGCCAGCAGTCGGGAGGGGGCTGGGAGTGGAGATACGCAGTATTTT. This gives the protein CASSREGAGSGDTQYF.

V gene TRBV7-2 combines with J gene TRBJ2-5; maybe TRBD2 (6 bases). The CDR3 runs 15 residues. V was clipped by 5 bases and J by 1 base, with 14 bases between them. CDR1 is SGHTA and CDR2 is FQGNSA in the germline V gene. Here the CDR3 reads CASSLTRTGQETQYF. The CDR3 bases are TGTGCCAGCAGCCTGACTAGGACGGGCCAAGAGACCCAGTACTTC.

The table lists this clone with a count of one. The rearrangement uses TRBV6-4 and TRBJ1-5; possible D gene TRBD1, 6 bases. Germline V gene sequence: CDR1 MRHNA, CDR2 SNTAGT. This CDR3 has 17 residues. Trimming took off 6 bases at V and 0 bases at J, with 18 bases between the two ends. CDR3 DNA sequence: TGTGCCAGCAGGGGGGCCCAGGGGAATTATAGCAATCAGCCCCAGCATTTT. It translates to CASRGAQGNYSNQPQHF.

The rearrangement joins TRBV21-1 to TRBJ1-6; TRBD1 is the table's D call, not checked against the DNA. TRBV21-1 is classified as a pseudogene. This CDR3 is built from 18 residues. The CDR3 is CASSNSRILDRVNSPLHF. Here the CDR3 DNA reads TGTGCCAGCAGCAATTCCCGTATTTTGGACAGGGTGAATTCACCCCTCCACTTT.

The genes are TRBV19 and TRBJ1-2, with D unclear. V was trimmed by 5 bases and J by 4 bases, leaving 11 bases between them. The CDR3 is made up of 13 amino acids. Germline loops: CDR1 LNHDA, CDR2 SQIVND (reference sequence). In nucleotides, the CDR3 is TGTGCCAGTAGTCCCGGGAGCGGCTATGGCTACACCTTC. Translation: CASSPGSGYGYTF.

The rearrangement uses TRBV7-8 and TRBJ1-3, with D hard to call. Per the germline V gene, CDR1 is SGHVS and CDR2 is FQNEAQ. This CDR3 contains 12 residues. V was trimmed by 6 bases and J by 0 bases, leaving 3 bases between them. CDR3 residues: CASRLSGNTIYF. The CDR3 coding sequence is TGTGCCAGCAGACTCTCTGGAAACACCATATATTTT.

V gene TRBV7-2 combines with J gene TRBJ1-2, with D possibly TRBD1 on 6 matching bases. Germline V gene lookup returns CDR1 SGHTA and CDR2 FQGNSA. Trimming pared 2 bases from V and 1 base from J, leaving 17 bases between. This CDR3 is 17 amino acids long. As DNA, the CDR3 is TGTGCCAGCAGCTTACCTCCCGGGGGGGGGCATAACTATGGCTACACCTTC. Its translation is CASSLPPGGGHNYGYTF.

The V gene is TRBV19, the J gene TRBJ1-5, with D possibly matching TRBD1 (6 bases). CDR3 length: 14 amino acids. Germline loops: CDR1 LNHDA, CDR2 SQIVND (reference sequence). Trimming left V 8 bases short and J 6 bases short, with 17 bases between. This CDR3 is CASQQQGSSQPQHF. DNA for the CDR3: TGTGCCAGTCAACAACAGGGATCGAGTCAGCCCCAGCATTTT.

In this sample, this clone turned up once. The chain recombines TRBV5-1 with TRBJ2-6, with TRBD1 identical over 8 bases. The germline CDR1 and CDR2 sequences are SGHRS and YFSETQ. This CDR3 comprises 19 residues. Losses at the gene ends were 5 bases for V and 0 bases for J; bases not matched to a gene: 13. The CDR3 is CASRGSGTGPNSGANVLTF. In DNA, the CDR3 is TGCGCCAGCAGGGGCTCCGGGACAGGACCGAACTCTGGGGCCAACGTCCTGACTTTC.

The chain joins TRBV5-1 to TRBJ1-5; D gene ambiguous. This CDR3 has 14 amino acids. The germline V and J ends were trimmed by 0 bases and 7 bases, with 11 bases remaining between them. In germline, CDR1 is SGHRS, CDR2 YFSETQ. As DNA, the CDR3 is TGCGCCAGCAGCTTGGCGGGAGGGAGCCAGCCCCAGCATTTT. Translating it yields CASSLAGGSQPQHF.

CDR3 loop: CASSEEAARDNSPLHF. CDR3 nucleotide sequence: TGTGCCAGCAGTGAGGAGGCGGCGCGGGATAATTCACCCCTCCACTTT. This chain links TRBV2 with TRBJ1-6; no firm D call. The V gene's germline CDR1 is SNHLY and CDR2 FYNNEI. Trimming cost V 3 bases and J 5 bases, with 14 bases left between them. The CDR3 has 16 residues.

The chain links TRBV3-1 (or the pseudogene TRBV3-2) to TRBJ2-1; 13 bases fit TRBD2. V shed 0 bases, J shed 7 bases, and the junction held 9 bases outside the gene matches. Germline V gene sequence: CDR1 LGHDT, CDR2 YNNKEL (reference sequence). CDR3 size: 18 residues. The CDR3: CASSQEGPLAGGPNEQFF. CDR3 coding DNA: TGTGCCAGCAGCCAAGAAGGGCCACTAGCGGGGGGGCCGAATGAGCAGTTCTTC.